These 7 T cell receptor beta chains share one sample of origin, sequenced in a study of T cell repertoires in cytomegalovirus infection. These receptors are not linked to any known antigen. TCRdb reprocessed the reads with MiXCR, giving one entry per CDR3 protein. The table lists about 570,000 distinct CDR3 sequences, 40% of them singletons. The sample was cultured PBMCs, taken from culture after CMV antigen stimulation. These receptors came from a human donor in good health (CMV status not recorded). Some clones in this sample may be carry-over from other donors' samples.

The V and J genes are TRBV5-5 and TRBJ1-3; D is undetermined. Germline CDR1 is SGHKS and CDR2 is YYEKEE (reference sequence). The CDR3 covers 15 residues. V dropped 2 bases and J dropped 4 bases, with 13 bases sitting between them. CDR3 sequence (DNA): TGTGCCAGCAGCTTCTGGAGGCGAGCCGGAAACACCATATATTTT. The encoded protein is CASSFWRRAGNTIYF.

The V gene is TRBV6-5, the J gene TRBJ2-3; 9 nucleotides line up with TRBD1. Looked up from germline, CDR1 is MNHEY and CDR2 is SVGAGI. The junction had 9 bases not matched to a gene; V was cut back by 2 bases and J by 0 bases. The length of the CDR3 is 18 residues. This CDR3 reads CASSYIAGTGMSTDTQYF. The CDR3 DNA reads as TGTGCCAGCAGTTACATCGCTGGGACAGGGATGAGCACAGATACGCAGTATTTT.

This clonotype was counted a single time. The V gene is TRBV5-4, the J gene TRBJ1-2; a weak D match, TRBD1 (5 bases). The V end was cut by 2 bases, the J end by 2 bases, with 13 bases between. This CDR3 has 15 residues. CDR1 and CDR2 from the germline V gene are SGHNT and YYREEE (reference sequence). CDR3 bases: TGTGCCAGCAGCTTTGGGGCCGGGGAAAACTATGGCTACACCTTC. Translating it yields CASSFGAGENYGYTF.

The rearrangement joins TRBV20-1 to TRBJ2-7, with TRBD2 matching 7 bases. The J segment lost 4 bases and the V segment lost 3 bases, leaving 3 bases of the junction unmatched. The CDR3 contains 12 residues. Germline V lookup: CDR1 DFQATT, CDR2 SNEGSKA (reference sequence). The CDR3 is CSASGGGYEQYF. DNA of the CDR3: TGCAGTGCTAGTGGGGGAGGGTACGAGCAGTACTTC.

In this sample, this clonotype turned up many times. V gene TRBV7-2 combines with J gene TRBJ1-5; D gene unclear. V was shortened by 0 bases and J by 5 bases, with 8 bases between the two germline ends. CDR3 size: 14 residues. The germline V gene encodes CDR1 SGHTA and CDR2 FQGNSA. CDR3 sequence: CASSLALGDQPQHF. Written as DNA, the CDR3 is TGTGCCAGCAGCTTAGCTCTCGGGGATCAGCCCCAGCATTTT.

This sequence joins TRBV18 and TRBJ1-1; 8 bases are a match to TRBD1. CDR1 and CDR2 from the germline V gene are KGHSH and LQKENI. The CDR3 covers 14 residues. J lost 6 bases, V lost 2 bases, and 5 bases had no gene match. The CDR3 reads CASSPGHRGAEAFF. The CDR3 DNA is TGTGCCAGCTCACCAGGGCACAGGGGGGCTGAAGCTTTCTTT.

The chain has TRBV6-2 or TRBV6-3 and TRBJ2-1, with TRBD2 matching over 8 bases. V lost 4 bases and J lost 5; bases outside the gene matches: 7. The CDR3 has 15 amino acids. Germline loops: CDR1 MNHEY, CDR2 SVGEGT. The CDR3 protein is CASSFSGRVNNEQFF. The CDR3 DNA reads as TGTGCCAGCAGTTTTTCCGGGAGGGTCAACAATGAGCAGTTCTTC.